The 13 T cell receptor beta chains presented below share a single source sample, sequenced in a study of vaccination effects on CD4 cells after COVID-19. Their specific antigens are unknown. Within the ViraFEST assay, antigen-specific CD4+ T cells underwent expansion with viral peptide pools prior to sequencing. Having been cultured for around ten days, the cells underwent CD4+ T cell isolation. Participants got two doses of BNT162b2 or mRNA-1273 vaccine. The repertoire was sequenced with immunoSEQ multiplex PCR; TCRdb's copy has only in-frame clones and lacks some. The data contain fewer than 35,000 clones, around 75% of them seen just once; the ten biggest clones take up 5.8%. The sequences come from CD4+ T cells from PBMCs cultured with SARS-CoV-2 spike peptides, collected after COVID-19 vaccination. Source of these receptors: a human donor who received a COVID-19 vaccine. Some clones in this sample may be carry-over from other donors' samples.

The chain employs TRBV4-1 and TRBJ2-3; 9 bases map to TRBD1. The CDR3 covers 15 residues. Trimming at V came to 4 bases and at J to 3 bases, leaving 5 bases not matched to a gene. Germline lookup yields CDR1 MGHRA and CDR2 YSYEKL. CDR3 sequence reads: CASSLRDRATDTQYF. The CDR3, as DNA: TGCGCCAGCAGCCTCCGGGACAGGGCGACAGATACGCAGTATTTT.

The gene calls are TRBV5-1 and TRBJ2-2; no clear D gene. The CDR3 extends over 18 amino acids. V lost 1 base and J lost 0, with 16 bases in between. Germline assignment: CDR1 SGHRS and CDR2 YFSETQ. CDR3 amino acids: CASSLRGLSHSNTGELFF. The CDR3 DNA reads TGCGCCAGCAGCTTGAGAGGATTGTCACATTCGAACACCGGGGAGCTGTTTTTT.

This chain links TRBV28 with TRBJ1-2; D gene uncertain. Per the germline V gene, CDR1 is MDHEN and CDR2 is SYDVKM. The germline V and J ends were trimmed by 7 bases and 5 bases, with 14 bases remaining between them. CDR3 size: 13 residues. The CDR3 spells CASNPTGFYGYTF. The CDR3 DNA is TGTGCCAGCAACCCGACGGGCTTTTATGGCTACACCTTC.

V and J are TRBV2 and TRBJ2-5; 16 bases agree with TRBD2. J was trimmed by 5 bases and V by 3 bases; bases with no gene match: 6. The germline CDR1 and CDR2 sequences are SNHLY and FYNNEI. This CDR3 region has 17 residues. The CDR3 DNA sequence: TGTGCCAGCAGTGACTCGGGACTAGCGGGGGGGTGGGAGACCCAGTACTTC. Protein product: CASSDSGLAGGWETQYF.

The gene calls are TRBV5-6 and TRBJ1-1; weak D call: TRBD1 (5 bases). The length of the CDR3 is 16 residues. Deletions cut 2 bases from V and 5 bases from J, with 19 bases between. Germline V gives CDR1 SGHDT, CDR2 YYEEEE. The CDR3 DNA follows: TGTGCCAGCAGCTTCTGGTCGACAGCGACGATTACTGAAGCTTTCTTT. It specifies CASSFWSTATITEAFF.

V and J are TRBV5-6 and TRBJ2-5; no definite D call. The CDR3 is 12 residues long. In germline, CDR1 is SGHDT, CDR2 YYEEEE. V was shortened by 5 bases and J by 4 bases, with 9 bases between the two germline ends. In DNA form, the CDR3 reads TGTGCCAGCAGGGTGGTAGGAGAGACCCAGTACTTC. Translated, it gives CASRVVGETQYF. The full variable domain, its missing parts supplied by reference TRBV5-6 and TRBJ2-5, is DAGVTQSPTHLIKTRGQQVTLRCSPKSGHDTVSWYQQALGQGPQFIFQYYEEEERQRGNFPDRFSGHQFPNYSSELNVNALLLGDSALYLCASRVVGETQYFGPGTRLLVL.

The chain links TRBV27 to TRBJ1-2; a possible D gene is TRBD1 (6 bases). V dropped 3 bases and J dropped 4 bases, with 12 bases sitting between them. The CDR3 is 14 residues long. CDR1 is MNHEY, CDR2 SMNVEV, per germline (reference sequence). CDR3 DNA sequence: TGTGCCAGCAGTTTCAGGGGAACGAGCTATGGCTACACCTTC. As protein: CASSFRGTSYGYTF.

The rearrangement uses TRBV11-3 and TRBJ2-5; no reliable D call. The CDR3 has 13 residues. V shed 1 base and J shed 2 bases, with 5 bases lying between them. Germline V gene data show CDR1 as SGHNT and CDR2 as YENEEA. The CDR3, as DNA: TGTGCCAGCAGCTTAGGGGTTCAAGAGACCCAGTACTTC. Amino acid sequence: CASSLGVQETQYF. Based on the CDR3 plus reference TRBV11-3 and TRBJ2-5, the full variable domain is EAGVVQSPRYKIIEKKQPVAFWCNPISGHNTLYWYLQNLGQGPELLIRYENEEAVDDSQLPKDRFSAERLKGVDSTLKIQPAELGDSAVYLCASSLGVQETQYFGPGTRLLVL.

Concerning this clone itself: Other DNA sequences in the sample encode the same CDR3. The CDR3 spells CASSRDSNQPQHF. DNA for the CDR3: TGTGCCAGCAGCCGGGACAGCAATCAGCCCCAGCATTTT. The rearrangement links TRBV2 to TRBJ1-5, with D possibly matching TRBD1 (5 bases). The germline V gene encodes CDR1 SNHLY and CDR2 FYNNEI. The CDR3 consists of 13 residues. Between the trimmed V and J ends, which lost 6 bases and 1 base, there was a span of 7 bases.

V gene TRBV5-1 combines with J gene TRBJ2-2, with a weak D call TRBD1 (5 bases). CDR1 and CDR2 (germline): SGHRS, YFSETQ. The CDR3 is 13 amino acids. V was cut by 5 bases and J by 6 bases, with 11 bases left in between. CDR3 sequence (DNA): TGCGCCAGCAGGTCAGGGTTAGCCGGGGAGCTGTTTTTT. Translating it yields CASRSGLAGELFF.

The chain carries TRBV19 and TRBJ1-3; 7 bases fit TRBD1. CDR3 length: 16 amino acids. From germline, CDR1 is LNHDA and CDR2 SQIVND (reference sequence). The junction had 7 bases not matched to a gene; V was cut back by 5 bases and J by 0 bases. The CDR3 reads CASSSGQPFSGNTIYF. The CDR3 bases are TGTGCCAGTAGTTCGGGACAGCCGTTCTCTGGAAACACCATATATTTT.

The chain combines TRBV29-1 with TRBJ2-5, with D maybe TRBD1 (6 bases). With 4 bases removed from V and 3 bases from J, the gap between germline ends came to 15 bases. The CDR3 has 14 amino acids. Germline CDR1 is SQVTM and CDR2 is ANQGSEA. CDR3 bases: TGCAGCGTTGCTCGGGGACAAAGGAAAGAGACCCAGTACTTC. This translates into CSVARGQRKETQYF.

The chain is built from TRBV19 and TRBJ1-5; a weak D match, TRBD1 (5 bases). The V gene's germline CDR1 is LNHDA and CDR2 SQIVND (reference sequence). CDR3 length equals 14 residues. The ends were cut back, 5 bases at V and 4 bases at J, with 12 bases in the middle. CDR3 loop: CASSPDRNNQPQHF. The CDR3 DNA reads as TGTGCCAGTAGTCCCGACAGAAATAATCAGCCCCAGCATTTT.